The 25 T cell receptor beta chains presented below share a single source sample, sequenced in a study of cytomegalovirus exposure and HLA in healthy donors. Primers included in the PCR were 60 Vbeta and 13 Jbeta primers. Only in-frame clones appear in the TCRdb table, and some are missing; sequencing was by immunoSEQ multiplex PCR. This table holds roughly 140,000 clones, approximately 80% found once. Sequencing was performed on PBMCs. The receptors stem from a woman aged 18-29 years in good health and CMV-seropositive.

The chain has TRBV7-2 and TRBJ1-2; D gene ambiguous. Germline values: CDR1 SGHTA, CDR2 FQGNSA. The CDR3 covers 12 residues. V dropped 5 bases and J dropped 4 bases, with 8 bases sitting between them. CDR3 bases: TGTGCCAGCAGCGAGGGTGCCTATGGCTACACCTTC. Protein product: CASSEGAYGYTF.

The chain joins TRBV4-1 to TRBJ2-7; maybe TRBD1 (5 bases). This CDR3 is 14 amino acids long. V was clipped by 4 bases and J by 7 bases, with 17 bases between them. Per germline, CDR1 MGHRA and CDR2 YSYEKL. This chain's CDR3 is CASSPAWVRGEQYF. The CDR3, as DNA: TGCGCCAGCAGCCCGGCATGGGTAAGGGGAGAGCAGTACTTC.

This clone has only a few counts. The rearrangement uses TRBV6-1 and TRBJ2-3, with TRBD2 matching over 7 bases. After removal of 3 bases from V and 1 base from J, the junction contained 1 base not matched to a gene. Germline V gene sequence: CDR1 MNHNS, CDR2 SASEGT. This CDR3 region has 14 residues. Here the CDR3 DNA reads TGTGCCAGCAGTGACGCGGGGGGCACAGATACGCAGTATTTT. Protein product: CASSDAGGTDTQYF.

The V call is TRBV19, the J call TRBJ1-1, with 8 bases lining up with TRBD1. Germline CDR1 is LNHDA and CDR2 is SQIVND (reference sequence). V was pared by 3 bases and J by 6 bases, with 3 bases of the junction left unmatched. CDR3 length: 13 residues. Here the CDR3 reads CASSIPGQAEAFF. CDR3 sequence (DNA): TGTGCCAGTAGTATCCCGGGACAGGCTGAAGCTTTCTTT. Using reference TRBV19 and TRBJ1-1 for the parts outside the CDR3, the full variable domain is DGGITQSPKYLFRKEGQNVTLSCEQNLNHDAMYWYRQDPGQGLRLIYYSQIVNDFQKGDIAEGYSVSREKKESFPLTVTSAQKNPTAFYLCASSIPGQAEAFFGQGTRLTVV.

The chain links TRBV27 to TRBJ1-2; weak D call: TRBD1 (6 bases). The CDR3 consists of 13 residues. Germline CDR1 reads MNHEY; CDR2 reads SMNVEV (reference sequence). Trimming stripped 5 bases from V and 8 bases from J, with 15 bases between. This CDR3 reads CASSTGQYSGYTF. DNA of the CDR3: TGTGCCAGCAGTACCGGACAGTATTCGGGCTACACCTTC.

The rearrangement joins TRBV27 to TRBJ2-5, with 8 nucleotides matching TRBD2. In germline, CDR1 is MNHEY, CDR2 SMNVEV (reference sequence). The CDR3 is 14 amino acids. Losses at the gene ends were 4 bases for V and 4 bases for J; bases not matched to a gene: 5. The CDR3 loop is CASSWARGGETQYF. CDR3 bases: TGTGCCAGCAGTTGGGCCCGGGGGGGAGAGACCCAGTACTTC.

The CDR3 region is CASSQGDSTDTQYF. CDR3 bases: TGTGCCAGCAGCCAAGGGGACTCCACAGATACGCAGTATTTT. This rearrangement joins TRBV4-2 to TRBJ2-3; possible D gene TRBD2, 6 bases. Germline CDR1 and CDR2: LGHNA and YNFKEQ. This CDR3 has 14 amino acids. Deletions cut 1 base from V and 2 bases from J, with 7 bases between.

The rearrangement joins TRBV28 to TRBJ1-1, with 7 bases that match TRBD1. The trim removed 6 bases at V and 0 bases at J, leaving 13 bases unmatched. Germline values: CDR1 MDHEN, CDR2 SYDVKM. The CDR3 length is 17 residues. The CDR3 is CASSLHPGQTLNTEAFF. CDR3 nucleotide sequence: TGTGCCAGCAGCTTACATCCGGGACAGACCTTGAACACTGAAGCTTTCTTT. Together with reference TRBV28 and TRBJ1-1, the CDR3 gives the full variable domain: DVKVTQSSRYLVKRTGEKVFLECVQDMDHENMFWYRQDPGLGLRLIYFSYDVKMKEKGDIPEGYSVSREKKERFSLILESASTNQTSMYLCASSLHPGQTLNTEAFFGQGTRLTVV.

The J gene is TRBJ2-3, the V gene TRBV6-1, with 7 positions matching TRBD1. Germline V gene data show CDR1 as MNHNS and CDR2 as SASEGT. CDR3 length: 16 amino acids. Trimming cost V 4 bases and J 2 bases; bases outside gene matches: 9. The CDR3 sequence is CASSGGGMTFTDTQYF. Written as DNA, the CDR3 is TGTGCCAGCAGTGGAGGGGGCATGACGTTCACAGATACGCAGTATTTT.

The chain has TRBV4-1 and TRBJ2-5; D may be TRBD1 (5 bases). CDR3 size: 16 residues. The V end was cut by 3 bases, the J end by 2 bases, with 16 bases between. Germline CDR1 reads MGHRA; CDR2 reads YSYEKL. This chain's CDR3 is CASSHPVRDKQETQYF. Here the CDR3 DNA reads TGCGCCAGCAGCCACCCCGTCAGGGATAAGCAAGAGACCCAGTACTTC.

This chain uses TRBV6-5 with TRBJ1-4, with D possibly being TRBD1 (6 bases). This CDR3 is 16 amino acids long. Trimming cost V 1 base and J 0 bases, with 9 bases left between them. Per germline, CDR1 MNHEY and CDR2 SVGAGI. The CDR3: CASSYYRESTNEKLFF. CDR3 nucleotides: TGTGCCAGCAGTTACTACAGGGAATCAACTAATGAAAAACTGTTTTTT.

This sequence joins TRBV7-2 and TRBJ1-5; no clear D. This CDR3 has 13 amino acids. CDR1 and CDR2 from the germline V gene are SGHTA and FQGNSA. V lost 5 bases and J 1 base, leaving 6 bases between the germline ends. The CDR3 region is CASSGQSNQPQHF. The CDR3 nucleotides read TGTGCCAGCAGCGGGCAGAGCAATCAGCCCCAGCATTTT.

This clone was recorded a few times. V gene TRBV7-8 combines with J gene TRBJ1-5; D remains unclear. V was cut by 5 bases and J by 0 bases, with 14 bases left in between. Per the germline V gene, CDR1 is SGHVS and CDR2 is FQNEAQ. This CDR3 has 16 residues. The CDR3 protein is CASSQPRRNSNQPQHF. DNA of the CDR3: TGTGCCAGCAGCCAACCGAGGAGGAATAGCAATCAGCCCCAGCATTTT.

The gene calls are TRBV4-2 and TRBJ2-6; D perhaps matches TRBD2 (5 bases). This CDR3 has 16 amino acids. V was pared by 1 base and J by 0 bases, with 7 bases between. Germline assignment: CDR1 LGHNA and CDR2 YNFKEQ. This CDR3 is CASSQGGSSGANVLTF. The DNA for the CDR3 is TGTGCCAGCAGCCAAGGAGGGTCCTCTGGGGCCAACGTCCTGACTTTC.

The chain employs TRBV18 and TRBJ2-5, with a weak D call TRBD1 (6 bases). The CDR3 covers 15 residues. CDR1 is KGHSH and CDR2 is LQKENI in the germline V gene. The V gene lost 1 base and the J gene lost 2 bases, with 11 bases spanning the gap. The CDR3 loop reads CASSPQWGPQETQYF. DNA of the CDR3: TGTGCCAGCTCACCACAGTGGGGGCCACAAGAGACCCAGTACTTC.

The J gene is TRBJ1-4, the V gene TRBV4-3; the match to TRBD1 covers 8 bases. The V gene end was trimmed by 1 base and the J gene end by 6 bases; junction bases not matched to a gene: 7. This CDR3 spans 16 amino acids. The germline gives CDR1 LGHNA, CDR2 YSLEER. CDR3 loop: CASSQGYRGRHEKLFF. The CDR3 DNA follows: TGCGCCAGCAGCCAAGGATACAGGGGGAGACATGAAAAACTGTTTTTT.

This rearrangement joins TRBV10-1 to TRBJ1-1; tentative D call: TRBD1 (6 bases). The CDR3 extends over 16 amino acids. Germline CDR1 is WNHNN and CDR2 is SYGVQD (reference sequence). The V end lost 3 bases, the J end lost 5 bases, and 19 bases lay between the germline ends. CDR3 in amino acids: CASSDMSPQGRTEAFF. The CDR3 coding sequence is TGCGCCAGCAGTGATATGTCTCCGCAGGGGCGAACTGAAGCTTTCTTT.

The chain joins TRBV5-4 to TRBJ2-7; D is perhaps TRBD1 (6 bases). The CDR3 sequence is 14 residues long. Germline V gene sequence: CDR1 SGHNT, CDR2 YYREEE (reference sequence). V shed 0 bases and J shed 3 bases, with 10 bases lying between them. CDR3 loop: CASSLGQGIYEQYF. CDR3 DNA sequence: TGTGCCAGCAGCTTGGGGCAGGGGATCTACGAGCAGTACTTC.

This clone was seen a handful of times. The V gene is TRBV28, the J gene TRBJ2-7; TRBD2 is a possible D gene (6 bases). Germline V gene lookup returns CDR1 MDHEN and CDR2 SYDVKM. CDR3 size: 14 residues. Trimming shortened V by 3 bases and J by 3 bases, and 12 bases separated the two germline ends. The CDR3 here is CASSLLGGYYEQYF. The CDR3 DNA sequence: TGTGCCAGCAGTTTGTTGGGGGGATACTACGAGCAGTACTTC.

The V call is TRBV18, the J call TRBJ1-2; D unclear. This CDR3 contains 14 residues. Germline V CDR1 and CDR2: KGHSH, LQKENI. V lost 5 bases and J lost 2, with 12 bases in between. The CDR3 DNA reads as TGTGCCAGCTCATCGCAGACGGGAAACTATGGCTACACCTTC. It specifies CASSSQTGNYGYTF. Variable domain in full (rest from reference TRBV18 and TRBJ1-2): NAGVMQNPRHLVRRRGQEARLRCSPMKGHSHVYWYRQLPEEGLKFMVYLQKENIIDESGMPKERFSAEFPKEGPSILRIQQVVRGDSAAYFCASSSQTGNYGYTFGSGTRLTVV.

This clone has a handful of counts. The CDR3 region is CASSPLRYNEQFF. CDR3 in DNA: TGTGCCAGTAGTCCCCTACGGTACAATGAGCAGTTCTTC. The rearrangement uses TRBV19 and TRBJ2-1, with unresolved D. CDR1 and CDR2 (germline): LNHDA, SQIVND (reference sequence). Trimming shortened V by 5 bases and J by 4 bases, and 9 bases separated the two germline ends. The CDR3 runs 13 residues.

The chain couples TRBV5-1 to TRBJ2-7; the match to TRBD1 covers 9 bases. V lost 5 bases and J lost 2; bases outside the gene matches: 2. Germline lookup yields CDR1 SGHRS and CDR2 YFSETQ. The CDR3 spans 13 residues. In DNA, the CDR3 is TGCGCCAGCAGTTGGGACAGGGCCTACGAGCAGTACTTC. Amino acids: CASSWDRAYEQYF.

J is TRBJ2-7 and V is TRBV27; 7 bases map to TRBD1. The germline V gene encodes CDR1 MNHEY and CDR2 SMNVEV (reference sequence). Trimming removed 0 bases from V and 2 bases from J; junction bases left unmatched: 4. This CDR3 is 15 amino acids long. The DNA for the CDR3 is TGTGCCAGCAGTTTATCGACCGGGACAGCCTACGAGCAGTACTTC. It encodes CASSLSTGTAYEQYF.

J is TRBJ1-5 and V is TRBV5-6; TRBD1 agrees at 9 bases. Germline V gene sequence: CDR1 SGHDT, CDR2 YYEEEE. V was clipped by 1 base and J by 4 bases; unmatched bases: 9. The CDR3 consists of 17 residues. The CDR3 loop is CASSLTGQGFLNQPQHF. Here the CDR3 DNA reads TGTGCCAGCAGCTTGACAGGACAGGGGTTCTTAAATCAGCCCCAGCATTTT.

The chain recombines TRBV6-1 with TRBJ1-3, with 7 bases fitting TRBD1. Looked up from germline, CDR1 is MNHNS and CDR2 is SASEGT. Trimming removed 1 base from V and 0 bases from J; junction bases left unmatched: 9. The CDR3 loop spans 18 amino acids. The CDR3 loop reads CASSEEFTGALSGNTIYF. CDR3 nucleotide sequence: TGTGCCAGCAGTGAAGAATTTACAGGGGCTCTCTCTGGAAACACCATATATTTT.